Listed below are T cell receptor beta chains from one sample, sequenced in a study of T cell changes during pregnancy in multiple sclerosis. This table comes from immunoSEQ multiplex PCR, and its TCRdb copy is limited to in-frame clones, with some not included. The sample records 55,000 to 65,000 clones, roughly 90% being singletons. The input for sequencing was peripheral blood, taken in the first trimester of pregnancy. The receptors originated from a female donor in good health, enrolled as a control in a pregnancy study. Both conserved end residues are part of each CDR3. Each record gives: D gene, J gene, clone size, V gene, CDR3 protein, CDR3 DNA. A D gene is named only where the DNA matches it firmly. Clone size is stated in some rows and not others, as once, few, many or a class when expanded.

D: TRBD1; J: TRBJ2-7; size: NA; V: TRBV29-1; CDR3: CSVFRDRDYEQYF; DNA: TGCAGCGTTTTCCGGGACAGGGACTACGAGCAGTACTTC
D: NA; J: TRBJ2-1; size: few; V: TRBV9; CDR3: CASSVGVTHPNQQFF; DNA: TGTGCCAGCAGCGTAGGAGTCACCCACCCAAATCAGCAGTTCTTC
D: NA; J: TRBJ2-6; size: NA; V: TRBV7-9; CDR3: CASSLDQGTGANVLTF; DNA: TGTGCCAGCAGCTTAGATCAGGGAACTGGGGCCAACGTCCTGACTTTC
D: TRBD2; J: TRBJ2-7; size: NA; V: TRBV7-3; CDR3: CASSPGEGYEQYF; DNA: TGTGCCAGCAGCCCGGGGGAGGGCTACGAGCAGTACTTC
D: TRBD1; J: TRBJ1-5; size: NA; V: TRBV28; CDR3: CASREGQGIQPQHF; DNA: TGTGCCAGCAGGGAAGGACAGGGGATTCAGCCCCAGCATTTT
D: NA; J: TRBJ1-6; size: NA; V: TRBV9; CDR3: CASSAPAGGGNSPLHF; DNA: TGTGCCAGCAGCGCCCCAGCGGGGGGGGGAAATTCACCCCTCCACTTT
D: NA; J: TRBJ1-2; size: NA; V: TRBV4-2; CDR3: CASSTRQDPLIPPYGYTF; DNA: TGTGCCAGCAGCACCAGACAGGACCCACTTATCCCCCCTTATGGCTACACCTTC
D: TRBD1; J: TRBJ1-2; size: NA; V: TRBV20-1; CDR3: CSPGGVYGYTF; DNA: TGCAGTCCAGGGGGAGTCTATGGCTACACCTTC
D: TRBD2; J: TRBJ2-3; size: NA; V: TRBV2; CDR3: CASRRGSGGADTQYF; DNA: TGTGCCAGCCGTCGGGGTAGCGGGGGGGCAGATACGCAGTATTTT
D: NA; J: TRBJ1-1; size: NA; V: TRBV29-1; CDR3: CSVTIRGRGNTEAFF; DNA: TGCAGCGTTACAATACGGGGCAGGGGGAACACTGAAGCTTTCTTT
D: NA; J: TRBJ2-1; size: NA; V: TRBV5-1; CDR3: CASSYVRLDYNEQFF; DNA: TGCGCCAGCAGTTATGTGCGGTTGGATTACAATGAGCAGTTCTTC
D: NA; J: TRBJ2-2; size: NA; V: TRBV5-1; CDR3: CASSLGTLNTGELFF; DNA: TGCGCCAGCAGCTTAGGGACACTTAACACCGGGGAGCTGTTTTTT
D: NA; J: TRBJ2-1; size: NA; V: TRBV30; CDR3: CAWSRSDNEQFF; DNA: TGTGCCTGGAGTAGGAGTGACAATGAGCAGTTCTTC
D: NA; J: TRBJ2-7; size: NA; V: TRBV18; CDR3: CASSPLLQGASEQYF; DNA: TGTGCCAGCTCACCACTCTTACAGGGTGCTTCTGAGCAGTACTTC
D: NA; J: TRBJ2-2; size: NA; V: TRBV18; CDR3: CASSPRGTNTGELFF; DNA: TGTGCCAGCTCACCCAGGGGTACCAACACCGGGGAGCTGTTTTTT
D: NA; J: TRBJ2-2; size: NA; V: TRBV27; CDR3: CASSLSGRGNTGELFF; DNA: TGTGCCAGCAGTTTATCCGGGCGGGGTAACACCGGGGAGCTGTTTTTT
D: NA; J: TRBJ2-1; size: NA; V: TRBV7-3; CDR3: CASSFRASVSYNEQFF; DNA: TGTGCCAGCAGCTTTCGGGCTAGCGTCTCCTACAATGAGCAGTTCTTC